Listed below are T cell receptor beta chains from one sample, sequenced in a study of blood T cell repertoires in COVID-19. The method was immunoSEQ multiplex PCR; TCRdb's version includes in-frame clones alone and lacks a portion of them. The sample consists of some 140,000 clones, approximately 85% of them appearing once. Sequencing was done on a sample of peripheral blood. The receptors come from a human donor in a cohort sampled during active COVID-19. CDR3s include the opening cysteine and the closing phenylalanine or tryptophan. D genes are given only for firm matches. Clone size is given for some rows only: seen once, a few or many times, or a class if the clone is expanded.

J: TRBJ2-5
size: -
D: TRBD2
V: TRBV7-2
CDR3: CASSFPRLAGGETQYF
DNA: TGTGCCAGCAGCTTTCCCCGACTAGCGGGGGGGGAGACCCAGTACTTC

J: TRBJ1-5
size: -
D: -
V: TRBV10-3
CDR3: CATSDSNQPQHF
DNA: TGTGCCACTAGCGATAGCAATCAGCCCCAGCATTTT

J: TRBJ1-3
size: -
D: -
V: TRBV6-6
CDR3: CASSHPDSSRLPNTIYF
DNA: TGTGCCAGCAGTCACCCCGATTCTTCTAGGCTGCCAAACACCATATATTTT

J: TRBJ2-1
size: -
D: -
V: TRBV12-3/TRBV12-4
CDR3: CASSPLHEQFF
DNA: TGTGCCAGCAGCCCCCTCCATGAGCAGTTCTTC

J: TRBJ2-5
size: -
D: TRBD2
V: TRBV5-1
CDR3: CASSPSGGQETQYF
DNA: TGCGCCAGCAGCCCTAGCGGGGGCCAAGAGACCCAGTACTTC

J: TRBJ2-2
size: -
D: TRBD2
V: TRBV4-3
CDR3: CATSTRTGVPPLAGGYTGELFF
DNA: TGCGCCACCTCCACGAGAACAGGGGTCCCCCCCCTAGCGGGAGGGTACACCGGGGAGCTGTTTTTT

J: TRBJ1-4
size: -
D: -
V: TRBV5-6
CDR3: CASSLGETEKLFF
DNA: TGTGCCAGCAGCTTGGGAGAAACTGAAAAACTGTTTTTT

J: TRBJ2-3
size: -
D: TRBD2
V: TRBV19
CDR3: CASSKLAGAPTDTQYF
DNA: TGTGCCAGTAGTAAGTTAGCGGGGGCCCCCACAGATACGCAGTATTTT

J: TRBJ2-1
size: once
D: -
V: TRBV30
CDR3: CAWRDQGNEQFF
DNA: TGTGCCTGGAGGGACCAGGGTAATGAGCAGTTCTTC

J: TRBJ2-3
size: -
D: -
V: TRBV15
CDR3: CATSRALPRQSTDTQYF
DNA: TGTGCCACCAGCAGAGCCCTGCCTCGACAGAGCACAGATACGCAGTATTTT

J: TRBJ1-2
size: -
D: -
V: TRBV6-5
CDR3: CASSLRPGQDYGYTF
DNA: TGTGCCAGCAGCCTACGCCCAGGGCAGGACTATGGCTACACCTTC

J: TRBJ2-3
size: -
D: -
V: TRBV10-3
CDR3: CAISEGRGGGGTSEADTQYF
DNA: TGTGCCATCAGTGAGGGACGGGGCGGAGGAGGGACGTCGGAGGCAGATACGCAGTATTTT

J: TRBJ2-6
size: -
D: -
V: TRBV30
CDR3: CASTGTWGGANVLTF
DNA: TGTGCCTCAACAGGGACCTGGGGTGGGGCCAACGTCCTGACTTTC

J: TRBJ2-5
size: once
D: TRBD1
V: TRBV12-3/TRBV12-4
CDR3: CASGDRGQQTQYF
DNA: TGTGCCAGCGGAGACAGGGGGCAACAGACCCAGTACTTC

J: TRBJ1-5
size: -
D: TRBD1
V: TRBV29-1
CDR3: CSVGFGQGGNQPQHF
DNA: TGCAGCGTGGGATTCGGACAGGGGGGCAATCAGCCCCAGCATTTT

J: TRBJ1-2
size: once
D: -
V: TRBV19
CDR3: CASSMVGGNYGYTF
DNA: TGTGCCAGTAGTATGGTCGGGGGTAACTATGGCTACACCTTC

J: TRBJ1-1
size: -
D: -
V: TRBV21-1
CDR3: CASSPRGRGRAEAFF
DNA: TGTGCCTCAAGTCCCCGGGGCAGGGGGCGGGCTGAAGCTTTCTTT

J: TRBJ2-2
size: -
D: TRBD2
V: TRBV5-4
CDR3: CASSLVPLTGGAGELFF
DNA: TGTGCCAGCAGCTTGGTCCCTCTTACGGGGGGGGCCGGGGAGCTGTTTTTT

J: TRBJ1-5
size: -
D: TRBD1
V: TRBV12-3/TRBV12-4
CDR3: CASKNTGDQPQHF
DNA: TGTGCCAGCAAGAATACAGGGGATCAGCCCCAGCATTTT

J: TRBJ1-1
size: -
D: -
V: TRBV6-5
CDR3: CASSLGVMNTEAFF
DNA: TGTGCCAGCAGCCTAGGCGTTATGAACACTGAAGCTTTCTTT

J: TRBJ1-1
size: -
D: -
V: TRBV10-1
CDR3: CASSENRHEAFF
DNA: TGCGCCAGCAGTGAAAACAGACATGAAGCTTTCTTT

J: TRBJ2-1
size: few
D: TRBD1
V: TRBV7-2
CDR3: CASSSRDRGAEQFF
DNA: TGTGCCAGCAGCTCCCGGGACAGGGGGGCTGAGCAGTTCTTC

J: TRBJ1-4
size: -
D: -
V: TRBV5-6
CDR3: CASSPTTSPRGEKLFF
DNA: TGTGCCAGCAGCCCTACTACATCCCCTCGAGGCGAAAAACTGTTTTTT

J: TRBJ2-3
size: -
D: TRBD2
V: TRBV7-2
CDR3: CASSRGLGTDTQYF
DNA: TGTGCCAGCAGCCGGGGACTAGGCACAGATACGCAGTATTTT

J: TRBJ2-1
size: -
D: TRBD2
V: TRBV12-3/TRBV12-4
CDR3: CASDRGLANEQFF
DNA: TGTGCCAGCGACCGGGGACTAGCGAATGAGCAGTTCTTC

J: TRBJ1-2
size: -
D: -
V: TRBV11-2
CDR3: CASSLDLKSPNYGYTF
DNA: TGTGCCAGCAGCTTAGATCTTAAGAGTCCTAACTATGGCTACACCTTC

J: TRBJ2-5
size: -
D: -
V: TRBV3-1/TRBV3-2
CDR3: CASSRYRRGTQYF
DNA: TGTGCCAGCAGCCGCTACCGGAGGGGGACCCAGTACTTC

J: TRBJ1-2
size: -
D: -
V: TRBV5-1
CDR3: CASSLASGGGYTF
DNA: TGCGCCAGCAGCTTGGCTTCGGGAGGTGGCTACACCTTC

J: TRBJ2-2
size: -
D: -
V: TRBV7-2
CDR3: CASSLTLGAFYTGELFF
DNA: TGTGCCAGCAGCTTAACGCTGGGGGCATTTTACACCGGGGAGCTGTTTTTT

J: TRBJ2-5
size: -
D: -
V: TRBV4-1
CDR3: CASSQSGKQETQYF
DNA: TGCGCCAGCAGCCAGTCCGGGAAGCAAGAGACCCAGTACTTC

J: TRBJ2-1
size: -
D: TRBD2
V: TRBV19
CDR3: CASSTSSRAGGYNEQFF
DNA: TGTGCCAGTAGTACCTCCTCTAGGGCGGGGGGTTACAATGAGCAGTTCTTC

J: TRBJ1-2
size: -
D: -
V: TRBV7-2
CDR3: CASSLDGGMGYGYTF
DNA: TGTGCCAGCAGCTTAGATGGGGGCATGGGCTATGGCTACACCTTC

J: TRBJ2-2
size: -
D: TRBD1
V: TRBV5-1
CDR3: CASSAGTGYTGELFF
DNA: TGCGCCAGCAGCGCCGGGACAGGCTACACCGGGGAGCTGTTTTTT

J: TRBJ2-1
size: -
D: -
V: TRBV6-2/TRBV6-3
CDR3: CASSFRGVGGQQFF
DNA: TGTGCCAGCAGTTTTCGGGGAGTCGGCGGACAGCAGTTCTTC

J: TRBJ2-5
size: once
D: TRBD2
V: TRBV15
CDR3: CATSGTSGGEETQYF
DNA: TGTGCCACCAGCGGGACTAGCGGGGGGGAGGAGACCCAGTACTTC

J: TRBJ2-3
size: once
D: -
V: TRBV5-1
CDR3: CASSPGTPTDTQYF
DNA: TGCGCCAGCAGTCCAGGGACTCCCACAGATACGCAGTATTTT

J: TRBJ1-5
size: -
D: -
V: TRBV14
CDR3: CASSQWAGPQHF
DNA: TGTGCCAGCAGCCAGTGGGCAGGGCCCCAGCATTTT

J: TRBJ1-4
size: many
D: -
V: TRBV6-1
CDR3: CASSEAGLATNEKLFF
DNA: TGTGCCAGCAGTGAAGCGGGACTTGCAACTAATGAAAAACTGTTTTTT

J: TRBJ1-1
size: -
D: -
V: TRBV9
CDR3: CASSVRFGERVEAFF
DNA: TGTGCCAGCAGCGTGCGATTCGGGGAGAGAGTTGAAGCTTTCTTT